The 6 T cell receptor beta chains below all came from one sample that was sequenced in a study of cytomegalovirus exposure and HLA in healthy donors. PCR employed 60 Vbeta and 13 Jbeta primers. Generated by immunoSEQ multiplex PCR, the TCRdb table keeps only in-frame clones and is missing some. This table holds around 120,000 clones, 75% to 85% found once. The sample taken for sequencing was PBMCs. The source is a woman aged 40 to 50 in good health and CMV-seronegative.

This clone was found a few times. The chain is built from TRBV2 and TRBJ1-5; 9 bases align to TRBD1. The germline CDR1 and CDR2 sequences are SNHLY and FYNNEI. V lost 8 bases and J lost 0; bases outside the gene matches: 5. This CDR3 region has 15 residues. The CDR3 sequence is CASRQGGYSNQPQHF. CDR3 bases: TGTGCCAGCCGACAGGGGGGATATAGCAATCAGCCCCAGCATTTT.

The genes are TRBV7-9 and TRBJ2-3; 8 bases fit TRBD2. Looked up from germline, CDR1 is SEHNR and CDR2 is FQNEAQ (reference sequence). The CDR3 totals 14 residues. Losses at the gene ends were 5 bases for V and 2 bases for J; bases not matched to a gene: 3. The CDR3 nucleotides are TGTGCCAGCAGCAAAGCGGGGGACACAGATACGCAGTATTTT. As protein: CASSKAGDTDTQYF.

Written as DNA, the CDR3 is TGTGCCAGCAGCTTAGGGCTCTGGGGCTACACCTTC. Protein product: CASSLGLWGYTF. The chain combines TRBV7-2 with TRBJ1-2; D unclear. Germline CDR1 and CDR2: SGHTA and FQGNSA. With 1 base removed from V and 8 bases from J, the gap between germline ends came to 8 bases. The CDR3 covers 12 residues.

This clone has just a few counts. The CDR3 loop reads CASGLDRGQTEAFF. In DNA, the CDR3 is TGTGCCAGTGGGTTGGACAGGGGACAAACTGAAGCTTTCTTT. The chain has TRBV19 and TRBJ1-1; 9 bases are a match to TRBD1. The length of the CDR3 is 14 residues. Trimming removed 8 bases from V and 5 bases from J; junction bases left unmatched: 9. Germline V lookup: CDR1 LNHDA, CDR2 SQIVND (reference sequence).

This rearrangement joins TRBV11-2 to TRBJ1-2; D may be TRBD1 (5 bases). V lost 3 bases, J lost 5 bases, and 7 bases lay in between. Germline CDR1 SGHAT, CDR2 FQNNGV. The CDR3 covers 12 residues. As DNA, the CDR3 is TGTGCCAGCAGCTTCGACAGTTATGGCTACACCTTC. This translates into CASSFDSYGYTF.

This clone occurred once. This chain connects TRBV14 to TRBJ1-6, with TRBD1 as a possible D gene (6 bases). CDR3 length: 14 amino acids. Germline V gene sequence: CDR1 SGHDN, CDR2 FVKESK. Trimming removed 4 bases from V and 3 bases from J, with 7 bases in between. CDR3 region: CASSLGHYNSPLHF. The CDR3 bases are TGTGCCAGCAGCCTGGGACACTATAATTCACCCCTCCACTTT.